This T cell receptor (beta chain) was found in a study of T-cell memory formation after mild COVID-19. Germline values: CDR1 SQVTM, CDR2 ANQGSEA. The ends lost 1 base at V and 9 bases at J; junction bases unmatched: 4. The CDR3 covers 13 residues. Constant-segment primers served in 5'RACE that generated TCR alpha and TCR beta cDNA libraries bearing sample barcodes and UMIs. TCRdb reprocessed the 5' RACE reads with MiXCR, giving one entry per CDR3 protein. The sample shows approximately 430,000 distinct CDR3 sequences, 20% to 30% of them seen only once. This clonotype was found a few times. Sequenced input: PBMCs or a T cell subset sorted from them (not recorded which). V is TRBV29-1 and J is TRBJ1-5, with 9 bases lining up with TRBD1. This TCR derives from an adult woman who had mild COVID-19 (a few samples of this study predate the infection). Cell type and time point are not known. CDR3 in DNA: TGCAGCGTTGAAGCGGGACAGGGAGGGCCCCAGCATTTT. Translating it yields CSVEAGQGGPQHF.